Following are 28 T cell receptor beta chains from one sample sequenced in a study of regulatory T cells in long-lasting Graves disease. CDR3-region Arm-PCR and iRepertoire HTBI primers produced the TCR beta libraries. MiXCR, applied by TCRdb to the multiplex PCR reads, yields one record per CDR3 protein. This table holds 350,000 to 400,000 distinct CDR3 sequences, about a sixth found once. Time point defined: newly diagnosed GD, antithyroid drugs for less than 3 months. Generation of the TCR library employed RNA extracted from PBMCs. These data were also reused for a study on T cells in Graves' hyperthyroidism and ophthalmopathy.

The sample consisted of peripheral blood mononuclear cells (PBMCs), taken at new diagnosis, from a patient treated with antithyroid drugs. The source is a woman between 18 and 29 years old with Graves disease.

This clonotype was seen repeatedly, ten times or more. The chain combines TRBV5-6 with TRBJ2-1; tentatively, D is TRBD1 (6 bases). The CDR3 loop spans 16 amino acids. V dropped 4 bases and J dropped 1 base, with 15 bases sitting between them. Germline V gene lookup returns CDR1 SGHDT and CDR2 YYEEEE. CDR3 amino acids: CASSPRYQGSYNEQFF. The CDR3 DNA reads TGTGCCAGCAGCCCGCGGTACCAGGGGTCCTACAATGAGCAGTTCTTC.

This clonotype showed up just a few times. V is TRBV6-1 and J is TRBJ1-2; tentatively, D is TRBD1 (6 bases). The V and J ends lost 9 bases and 2 bases respectively, with 10 bases between them. There are 12 residues in the CDR3. Germline CDR1 and CDR2: MNHNS and SASEGT. DNA of the CDR3: TGTGCCAGTACAGGGCAAAACTATGGCTACACCTTC. Translating it yields CASTGQNYGYTF.

This clonotype has at least ten counts. V usage is TRBV4-1 and J usage is TRBJ2-3; no clear D gene. The CDR3 extends over 13 amino acids. Germline CDR1 reads MGHRA; CDR2 reads YSYEKL. V was pared by 4 bases and J by 5 bases, with 10 bases between. CDR3 DNA sequence: TGCGCCAGCAGCCCGATAATGGGAGATACGCAGTATTTT. Its translation is CASSPIMGDTQYF.

This chain connects TRBV3-1 to TRBJ2-4, with 13 bases matching TRBD2. The J call is in doubt because the DNA end fits TRBJ2-1 better. The germline V gene has CDR1 LGHDT and CDR2 YNNKEL (reference sequence). This CDR3 spans 17 amino acids. For the CDR3, the DNA is TGTGCCAGCAGCCAAGAGCTCCGGGGACTAGCGGGATCCCCCCAGTTCTTC. Translating gives CASSQELRGLAGSPQFF.

This clonotype came up a few times. The rearrangement links TRBV19 to TRBJ2-1; 7 nucleotides match TRBD1. Germline assignment: CDR1 LNHDA and CDR2 SQIVND (reference sequence). The CDR3 loop spans 15 amino acids. V shed 1 base, J shed 6 bases, and the junction held 6 bases outside the gene matches. The CDR3 DNA reads as TGTGCCAGTAGTATAGTCCATGACAGGGCCAATGAGCAGTTCTTC. The encoded protein is CASSIVHDRANEQFF. The variable domain in full, completed from reference TRBV19 and TRBJ2-1, reads DGGITQSPKYLFRKEGQNVTLSCEQNLNHDAMYWYRQDPGQGLRLIYYSQIVNDFQKGDIAEGYSVSREKKESFPLTVTSAQKNPTAFYLCASSIVHDRANEQFFGPGTRLTVL.

This clonotype was observed many times. The chain recombines TRBV18 with TRBJ1-1, with D possibly TRBD1 on 6 matching bases. Germline V gives CDR1 KGHSH, CDR2 LQKENI. The V and J ends lost 4 bases and 2 bases respectively, with 11 bases between them. The CDR3 is 14 amino acids. CDR3 coding DNA: TGTGCCAGCTCACGAGGACAGACTAACACTGAAGCTTTCTTT. This codes for CASSRGQTNTEAFF. Drawing the rest from reference TRBV18 and TRBJ1-1, the complete variable domain is NAGVMQNPRHLVRRRGQEARLRCSPMKGHSHVYWYRQLPEEGLKFMVYLQKENIIDESGMPKERFSAEFPKEGPSILRIQQVVRGDSAAYFCASSRGQTNTEAFFGQGTRLTVV.

The table lists this clonotype with a few counts. The rearrangement uses TRBV7-9 and TRBJ2-7; D is unresolved. The CDR3 covers 12 residues. Per the germline V gene, CDR1 is SEHNR and CDR2 is FQNEAQ (reference sequence). V lost 0 bases to trimming and J lost 6 bases, with 6 bases between them. The CDR3 nucleotides read TGTGCCAGCAGCTTAGCCCCCGCCGAGCAGTACTTC. Translation: CASSLAPAEQYF.

This clonotype was seen many times. J is TRBJ1-3 and V is TRBV13, with D hard to call. In germline, CDR1 is PRHDT, CDR2 FYEKMQ (reference sequence). The CDR3 contains 15 residues. Deletions cut 4 bases from V and 4 bases from J, with 14 bases between. CDR3 in DNA: TGTGCCAGCAGCTCCCAAGGACGTTCGGGAAACACCATATATTTT. Translation gives CASSSQGRSGNTIYF.

This clonotype was detected many times. The chain uses TRBV6-5 and TRBJ1-6; weak D call: TRBD1 (5 bases). The CDR3 consists of 15 residues. The V gene's germline CDR1 is MNHEY and CDR2 SVGAGI. The germline V and J ends were trimmed by 0 bases and 5 bases, with 8 bases remaining between them. CDR3 loop: CASSYSGVHNSPLHF. In DNA, the CDR3 is TGTGCCAGCAGTTACTCGGGGGTACATAATTCACCCCTCCACTTT.

At least ten counts were recorded for this clonotype. The gene calls are TRBV3-1 and TRBJ1-5; 9 bases agree with TRBD1. This CDR3 spans 22 amino acids. The V segment lost 8 bases and the J segment 6 bases; nucleotides outside the gene matches: 32. The germline CDR1 and CDR2 sequences are LGHDT and YNNKEL (reference sequence). The CDR3, as DNA: TGTGCCAGCCCCAAACACAAATGGTTTGGGGGACAGGGCGGGTCGTCGGGTCAGCCCCAGCATTTT. This translates into CASPKHKWFGGQGGSSGQPQHF.

As concerns this clonotype: This may be a read error, as it is one base from a much larger clone. The gene calls are TRBV5-1 and TRBJ2-7, with D perhaps assigned TRBD1 or TRBD2 (5 bases each). The CDR3 consists of 14 residues. Germline V gene data show CDR1 as SGHRS and CDR2 as YFSETQ. CDR3 in amino acids: CASSTGTETYEHYF. CDR3 DNA: TGCGCCAGCAGCACCGGGACGGAGACCTACGAGCATTACTTC.

Comments on this clonotype: Relative to the germline gene, one junction end is altered; a read error may explain this. This chain uses TRBV3-1 with TRBJ2-1, with D unclear. The J call may not be correct, given that the DNA end is closer to TRBJ2-5. The germline V gene has CDR1 LGHDT and CDR2 YNNKEL (reference sequence). The CDR3 is 11 amino acids. CDR3 residues: CASSLEEAQYF. The CDR3, as DNA: TGTGCCAGCAGCTTGGAAGAGGCCCAGTACTTC.

A note on this clonotype: This may be a read error, as it is one base from a much larger clone. This rearrangement joins TRBV6-5 to TRBJ1-6; D possibly corresponds to TRBD1 (6 bases). CDR1 is MNHEY, CDR2 SVGAGI, per germline. CDR3 size: 17 residues. The CDR3 DNA reads as TGTGCCAGCAGTTACTCGGGCGGGGGCTCCTATAGTTCACCCCTCCACTTT. This codes for CASSYSGGGSYSSPLHF.

Points on this clonotype: Being one base from a much bigger clone, this may be a read error. The DNA for the CDR3 is TGTGCCAGCAGCCAAGATCTCCCAAAGTTGTCCAGTGAGCAGTTCTTC. Translated, it gives CASSQDLPKLSSEQFF. This rearrangement joins TRBV3-1 to TRBJ2-1; D call uncertain. The CDR3 is made up of 16 amino acids. The V and J ends lost 0 bases and 9 bases respectively, with 18 bases between them. Germline loops: CDR1 LGHDT, CDR2 YNNKEL (reference sequence).

This clonotype was counted many times. V is TRBV5-1 and J is TRBJ2-1; TRBD2 agrees at 10 bases. Germline CDR1 and CDR2: SGHRS and YFSETQ. The CDR3 covers 14 residues. V trimming: 3 bases; J trimming: 7 bases; junction bases outside the gene matches: 4. The CDR3 nucleotides read TGCGCCAGCAGCTCACTAGCGGGAAGGAATGAGCAGTTCTTC. Translation: CASSSLAGRNEQFF.

This clonotype was seen repeatedly, ten times or more. The CDR3 here is CASSRGASGRVGYEQFF. The CDR3 region has the DNA TGTGCCAGCAGTCGCGGGGCAAGCGGGAGGGTTGGCTATGAGCAGTTCTTC. This chain links TRBV7-3 with TRBJ2-1, with 10 bases that match TRBD2. The V gene's germline CDR1 is SGHTA and CDR2 FQGTGA. J was trimmed by 8 bases and V by 6 bases; bases with no gene match: 16. CDR3 length equals 17 residues.

There are many counts of this clonotype. The rearrangement links TRBV3-1 to TRBJ2-2; no definite D call. Germline V gene lookup returns CDR1 LGHDT and CDR2 YNNKEL (reference sequence). Trimming removed 4 bases at V and 2 bases at J, with 8 bases between. This CDR3 spans 14 amino acids. CDR3 protein: CASSRSLNTGELFF. The CDR3 nucleotides read TGTGCCAGCAGCCGCTCACTTAACACCGGGGAGCTGTTTTTT.

This clonotype was observed at least ten times. V usage is TRBV28 and J usage is TRBJ2-7; tentatively, D is TRBD1 (6 bases). V lost 5 bases, J lost 5 bases, and 19 bases lay in between. Germline values: CDR1 MDHEN, CDR2 SYDVKM. This CDR3 contains 15 residues. In DNA, the CDR3 is TGTGCCAGCAGTGGTCGACCATACAGGGAACACGAGCAGTACTTC. This codes for CASSGRPYREHEQYF.

CDR3 bases: TGCGCCAGTATGGTAGGGTCCGGGATTGGGGAGACCCAGTACTTC. Amino acids: CASMVGSGIGETQYF. The chain uses TRBV10-2 and TRBJ2-5; D is possibly TRBD2 (5 bases). This CDR3 comprises 15 residues. Germline CDR1 and CDR2: WSHSY and SAAADI. V lost 9 bases, J lost 5 bases, and 22 bases lay in between.

The rearrangement links TRBV2 to TRBJ2-7; 12 bases match TRBD2. This CDR3 is 14 amino acids long. The trim removed 6 bases at V and 3 bases at J, leaving 3 bases unmatched. CDR1 and CDR2 from the germline V gene are SNHLY and FYNNEI. CDR3 coding DNA: TGTGCCAGCAGGCGGACTAGCGGGAACTACGAGCAGTACTTC. Protein sequence: CASRRTSGNYEQYF.

This clonotype has at least ten counts. The chain couples TRBV2 to TRBJ2-7; D gene uncertain. Trimming shortened V by 2 bases and J by 0 bases, and 11 bases separated the two germline ends. Germline CDR1 reads SNHLY; CDR2 reads FYNNEI. The CDR3 is 15 residues long. This CDR3 is CASSENRQSSYEQYF. CDR3 bases: TGTGCCAGCAGTGAAAACCGGCAGTCCTCCTACGAGCAGTACTTC.

DNA for the CDR3: TGTGCCGAGTCCCAAGGACACCACACAGATACGCAGTATTTT. Translation: CAESQGHHTDTQYF. The chain joins TRBV6-1 to TRBJ2-3, with a weak D call TRBD1 (5 bases). Trimming removed 11 bases at V and 2 bases at J, with 17 bases between. The germline gives CDR1 MNHNS, CDR2 SASEGT. CDR3 length equals 14 residues.

This clonotype occurred a few times. The chain couples TRBV4-1 to TRBJ2-3; 9 bases fit TRBD2. Germline V gene sequence: CDR1 MGHRA, CDR2 YSYEKL. CDR3 length: 14 amino acids. J gave up 8 bases and V 7 bases, and 10 bases lay outside the gene matches. The CDR3, as DNA: TGCGCCAGCATCGGCGGGAGGGGTAAAGTTACGCAGTATTTT. It encodes CASIGGRGKVTQYF.

This clonotype was detected ten times or more. This chain connects TRBV30 to TRBJ2-1, with 8 bases matching TRBD2. The length of the CDR3 is 16 residues. V lost 0 bases and J lost 0; bases outside the gene matches: 4. Germline V gene sequence: CDR1 GTSNPN, CDR2 SVGIG (reference sequence). CDR3 in DNA: TGTGCCTGGAGTGTTAAGCGGGGGTTCTCCTACAATGAGCAGTTCTTC. Its translation is CAWSVKRGFSYNEQFF.

This clonotype was observed a handful of times. The genes are TRBV9 and TRBJ2-7, with D tentatively TRBD1 or TRBD2 (6 bases each). Germline loops: CDR1 SGDLS, CDR2 YYNGEE. Trimming left V 4 bases short and J 2 bases short, with 16 bases between. This CDR3 has 15 amino acids. The CDR3 nucleotides are TGTGCCAGCAGCACCGGGGGCGGCACAGCCTACGAGCAGTACTTC. As protein: CASSTGGGTAYEQYF.

This clonotype appeared a few times. The chain links TRBV28 to TRBJ2-4; maybe TRBD1 (5 bases). The V gene's germline CDR1 is MDHEN and CDR2 SYDVKM. Trimming removed 4 bases from V and 9 bases from J, with 16 bases in between. The CDR3 is 14 residues long. As DNA, the CDR3 is TGTGCCAGCAGTTCACCCTATCTGGGGCTCATTCAGTACTTC. Residues: CASSSPYLGLIQYF.

This clonotype occurred many times. This rearrangement joins TRBV20-1 to TRBJ2-3, with D hard to call. The length of the CDR3 is 13 residues. CDR1 DFQATT and CDR2 SNEGSKA come from the germline V gene (reference sequence). Trimming removed 2 bases at V and 7 bases at J, with 13 bases between. CDR3 amino acids: CSARSDATNTQYF. The CDR3 DNA reads as TGCAGTGCTAGATCCGACGCAACAAATACGCAGTATTTT.

This clonotype was detected many times. This chain links TRBV2 with TRBJ2-1, with D possibly matching TRBD1 (5 bases). Germline V gives CDR1 SNHLY, CDR2 FYNNEI. The V end lost 6 bases, the J end lost 6 bases, and 15 bases lay between the germline ends. The CDR3 sequence is 14 residues long. The CDR3 sequence: CASRFQGPSNEQFF. The CDR3 nucleotides read TGTGCCAGCAGATTCCAGGGTCCGTCCAATGAGCAGTTCTTC. Combining the CDR3 with reference TRBV2 and TRBJ2-1 gives the whole variable domain EPEVTQTPSHQVTQMGQEVILRCVPISNHLYFYWYRQILGQKVEFLVSFYNNEISEKSEIFDDQFSVERPDGSNFTLKIRSTKLEDSAMYFCASRFQGPSNEQFFGPGTRLTVL.